A single sample gave rise to the 29 T cell receptor beta chains below, sequenced in a study of control samples from healthy donors and cancer patients. Here immunoSEQ multiplex PCR was the method, and the copy in TCRdb shows in-frame clones only, minus some. The sample includes roughly 58,000 clones, about 89% of them seen just once. The sequencing input was PBMCs. The receptor source for this set is a woman aged 60-75 years with lung cancer.

For the CDR3, the DNA is TGTGCCAGCAGCTTGGGGTTGGGCAGGGGGCTGGTGACTGAAGCTTTCTTT. This sequence encodes CASSLGLGRGLVTEAFF. This chain joins TRBV11-2 and TRBJ1-1; 8 nucleotides align to TRBD1. Germline values: CDR1 SGHAT, CDR2 FQNNGV. The CDR3 contains 17 residues. V shed 3 bases, J shed 5 bases, and the junction held 14 bases outside the gene matches.

The chain joins TRBV5-1 to TRBJ2-7; 11 bases align to TRBD2. Trimming took 0 bases from V and 7 from J; bases not matched to a gene: 3. The CDR3 runs to 14 residues. From germline, CDR1 is SGHRS and CDR2 YFSETQ. The CDR3 sequence: CASSLDPSGGEQYF. CDR3 nucleotides: TGCGCCAGCAGCTTGGACCCTAGCGGGGGGGAGCAGTACTTC.

This rearrangement joins TRBV9 to TRBJ1-2; the match to TRBD1 covers 8 bases. The junction had 14 bases not matched to a gene; V was cut back by 2 bases and J by 8 bases. Per germline, CDR1 SGDLS and CDR2 YYNGEE. The CDR3 totals 16 residues. In DNA, the CDR3 is TGTGCCAGCAGCGTGGCGGCAGGGGGCAGGATAGGAGGCTACACCTTC. It translates to CASSVAAGGRIGGYTF.

In its sample, this clone was seen a few times. The V call is TRBV5-4, the J call TRBJ2-1, with D possibly matching TRBD2 (5 bases). Trimming took 0 bases from V and 3 from J, leaving 13 bases between them. Germline CDR1 SGHNT, CDR2 YYREEE (reference sequence). The CDR3 is made up of 16 amino acids. The CDR3 nucleotides are TGTGCCAGCAGCTTGGAAGGTGCGGGTGTCTACAATGAGCAGTTCTTC. Its protein is CASSLEGAGVYNEQFF. Using reference TRBV5-4 and TRBJ2-1 for the parts outside the CDR3, the full variable domain is ETGVTQSPTHLIKTRGQQVTLRCSSQSGHNTVSWYQQALGQGPQFIFQYYREEENGRGNFPPRFSGLQFPNYSSELNVNALELDDSALYLCASSLEGAGVYNEQFFGPGTRLTVL.

The chain recombines TRBV4-1 with TRBJ2-7; 7 positions agree with TRBD2. Germline V gives CDR1 MGHRA, CDR2 YSYEKL. With 1 base clipped from V and 12 bases from J, the junction kept 15 bases outside the gene matches. The length of the CDR3 is 15 residues. CDR3 nucleotide sequence: TGCGCCAGCAGCCAAGGGGGGGGGACGAACCCCCGTCGGTACTTC. Its protein is CASSQGGGTNPRRYF.

The V gene is TRBV5-1, the J gene TRBJ2-5, with D perhaps given as TRBD1 or TRBD2 (5 bases each). CDR3 length: 15 amino acids. Germline V gives CDR1 SGHRS, CDR2 YFSETQ. V was cut by 3 bases and J by 4 bases, with 16 bases left in between. The chain's CDR3 is CASSSEASGRETQYF. In DNA form, the CDR3 reads TGCGCCAGCAGCTCGGAGGCTTCAGGGAGAGAGACCCAGTACTTC.

About this clone itself: Distinct nucleotide sequences in the sample also encode this CDR3. This chain uses TRBV5-1 with TRBJ2-3; 13 bases align to TRBD2. The germline V gene encodes CDR1 SGHRS and CDR2 YFSETQ. V dropped 4 bases and J dropped 4; count of bases not matched to a gene: 3. CDR3 length: 15 amino acids. The CDR3 DNA sequence: TGCGCCAGCAGCAGGACTAGCGGGAGAGCAGATACGCAGTATTTT. It yields the protein CASSRTSGRADTQYF.

The chain uses TRBV6-2 or TRBV6-3 and TRBJ1-6; 8 bases match TRBD1. The CDR3 consists of 17 residues. The V gene end was trimmed by 6 bases and the J gene end by 3 bases; junction bases not matched to a gene: 10. Germline V CDR1 and CDR2: MNHEY, SVGEGT. CDR3 coding DNA: TGTGCCAGCAGCTTCTATCCCGGGACAGGCTATAATTCACCCCTCCACTTT. Its translation is CASSFYPGTGYNSPLHF.

V gene TRBV5-1 combines with J gene TRBJ1-1; D perhaps matches TRBD1 (5 bases). The germline V and J ends were trimmed by 0 bases and 7 bases, with 22 bases remaining between them. Germline V gives CDR1 SGHRS, CDR2 YFSETQ. This CDR3 contains 17 residues. For the CDR3, the DNA is TGCGCCAGCAGCTTGGAGTTGGGGGGTCTCCGCGACCGTGAAGCTTTCTTT. It translates to CASSLELGGLRDREAFF. The entire variable domain, with the rest obtained from reference TRBV5-1 and TRBJ1-1, is as follows: KAGVTQTPRYLIKTRGQQVTLSCSPISGHRSVSWYQQTPGQGLQFLFEYFSETQRNKGNFPGRFSGRQFSNSRSEMNVSTLELGDSALYLCASSLELGGLRDREAFFGQGTRLTVV.

This sequence joins TRBV2 and TRBJ1-1; D uncertain. CDR1 SNHLY and CDR2 FYNNEI come from the germline V gene. CDR3 size: 14 residues. The germline V and J ends were trimmed by 7 bases and 6 bases, with 18 bases remaining between them. In nucleotides, the CDR3 is TGTGCCAGCATTCCAACTGGACCCTTTGCTGAAGCTTTCTTT. It specifies CASIPTGPFAEAFF.

This rearrangement joins TRBV5-1 to TRBJ2-2; TRBD2 aligns across 9 bases. The CDR3 is 15 amino acids. Germline CDR1 is SGHRS and CDR2 is YFSETQ. Unmatched junction bases numbered 11, after V lost 7 bases and J lost 7 bases. The DNA for the CDR3 is TGCGCCAGCTACCTTAGCGGGGGACGAGGCGGGGAGCTGTTTTTT. Its protein product is CASYLSGGRGGELFF.

The chain combines TRBV6-5 with TRBJ1-2; 8 bases are shared with TRBD1. This CDR3 has 13 amino acids. From germline, CDR1 is MNHEY and CDR2 SVGAGI. J gave up 7 bases and V 8 bases, and 9 bases lay outside the gene matches. This CDR3 is CASGVTGAGGYTF. The DNA of the CDR3 is TGTGCCAGCGGAGTGACAGGGGCGGGTGGCTACACCTTC.

V gene TRBV29-1 combines with J gene TRBJ1-2, with 8 bases identical to TRBD1. The CDR3 loop spans 13 amino acids. CDR1 SQVTM and CDR2 ANQGSEA come from the germline V gene. The V gene end was trimmed by 6 bases and the J gene end by 4 bases; junction bases not matched to a gene: 7. The CDR3 protein is CSVETGGSYGYTF. The CDR3 DNA reads TGCAGCGTCGAAACAGGGGGAAGCTATGGCTACACCTTC.

Only a few counts were recorded for this clone. The chain joins TRBV10-3 to TRBJ2-7; 10 bases align to TRBD2. V lost 5 bases, J lost 7 bases, and 11 bases stayed unmatched. Germline V gene data show CDR1 as ENHRY and CDR2 as SYGVKD. The CDR3 length is 15 residues. As DNA, the CDR3 is TGTGCCATCAGTTTGACTAGCGGGTTGGGTGGGGAGCAGTACTTC. This gives the protein CAISLTSGLGGEQYF.

The chain combines TRBV4-1 with TRBJ2-4; tentative D call: TRBD2 (5 bases). Looked up from germline, CDR1 is MGHRA and CDR2 is YSYEKL. The CDR3 length is 16 residues. The germline V and J ends were trimmed by 1 base and 0 bases, with 10 bases remaining between them. The CDR3 nucleotides are TGCGCCAGCAGCCAAGTACTGGGAGTAGCCAAAAACATTCAGTACTTC. The encoded protein is CASSQVLGVAKNIQYF.

DNA for the CDR3: TGTGCCAGCAGCGCCGGACTAGCGGGAGAAGGGACCCAGTACTTC. It specifies CASSAGLAGEGTQYF. The rearrangement joins TRBV9 to TRBJ2-5; TRBD2 matches 13 bases. Germline V lookup: CDR1 SGDLS, CDR2 YYNGEE. The CDR3 consists of 15 residues. After removal of 3 bases from V and 7 bases from J, the junction contained 6 bases not matched to a gene.

The genes are TRBV2 and TRBJ2-3; D possibly corresponds to TRBD2 (6 bases). The germline V gene has CDR1 SNHLY and CDR2 FYNNEI. The CDR3 contains 15 residues. The germline V and J ends were trimmed by 5 bases and 0 bases, with 12 bases remaining between them. The CDR3 DNA reads as TGTGCCAGCAGTAATATAGGACTAAGCACAGATACGCAGTATTTT. Amino acid sequence: CASSNIGLSTDTQYF.

This clone has just one count. The chain is built from TRBV27 and TRBJ2-7, with D tentatively TRBD1 (5 bases). Trimming cost V 2 bases and J 3 bases, with 11 bases left between them. This CDR3 contains 14 residues. CDR1 is MNHEY and CDR2 is SMNVEV in the germline V gene (reference sequence). CDR3 DNA: TGTGCCAGCAGTTTAAGTGACAGTCACTACGAGCAGTACTTC. Protein sequence: CASSLSDSHYEQYF.

J is TRBJ2-5 and V is TRBV5-4; 11 bases are shared with TRBD1. V was clipped by 5 bases and J by 4 bases; unmatched bases: 13. The V gene's germline CDR1 is SGHNT and CDR2 YYREEE (reference sequence). The CDR3 length is 17 residues. The DNA of the CDR3 is TGTGCCAGCAGTCTGGCCCGGGACAGGGGGAGGGCAGAGACCCAGTACTTC. Its translation: CASSLARDRGRAETQYF.

The V call is TRBV2, the J call TRBJ1-1, with D unresolved. With 2 bases removed from V and 11 bases from J, the gap between germline ends came to 15 bases. CDR3 length: 13 amino acids. Germline V gene sequence: CDR1 SNHLY, CDR2 FYNNEI. CDR3 bases: TGTGCCAGCAGTGAATGGGTCCGGCTAGGGGCTTTCTTT. Protein: CASSEWVRLGAFF.

The V call is TRBV5-6, the J call TRBJ1-2; unclear D gene. The V and J ends lost 7 bases and 6 bases respectively, with 16 bases between them. Per germline, CDR1 SGHDT and CDR2 YYEEEE. This CDR3 region has 13 residues. The DNA for the CDR3 is TGTGCCAGCTCAAGGGTCGGGAACGATGGCTACACCTTC. It translates to CASSRVGNDGYTF.

Only one count was recorded for this clone. J is TRBJ2-5 and V is TRBV6-5; D remains ambiguous. The V end lost 0 bases, the J end lost 9 bases, and 14 bases lay between the germline ends. CDR3 length equals 14 residues. CDR1 MNHEY and CDR2 SVGAGI come from the germline V gene. This chain's CDR3 is CASSYSVTAWAQYF. The CDR3, as DNA: TGTGCCAGCAGTTACTCCGTCACCGCGTGGGCCCAGTACTTC.

The J gene is TRBJ1-1, the V gene TRBV9; TRBD1 matches at 7 bases. The germline V gene encodes CDR1 SGDLS and CDR2 YYNGEE. The CDR3 loop spans 15 amino acids. V trimming: 1 base; J trimming: 3 bases; junction bases outside the gene matches: 6. The CDR3 DNA reads as TGTGCCAGCAGCGTAAGGGACAGCCCGCACACTGAAGCTTTCTTT. The encoded protein is CASSVRDSPHTEAFF.

The chain couples TRBV28 to TRBJ1-3; 8 nucleotides line up with TRBD1. This CDR3 comprises 16 residues. V lost 3 bases to trimming and J lost 4 bases; unmatched junction nucleotides: 8. Germline V gene lookup returns CDR1 MDHEN and CDR2 SYDVKM. The CDR3 region has the DNA TGTGCCAGCAGTTTGGGCCAGGGGGCGATGGGAAACACCATATATTTT. Its translation: CASSLGQGAMGNTIYF.

The chain couples TRBV30 to TRBJ1-5; D is possibly TRBD1 (5 bases). From germline, CDR1 is GTSNPN and CDR2 SVGIG (reference sequence). The CDR3 totals 14 residues. Between the trimmed V and J ends, which lost 2 bases and 7 bases, there was a span of 15 bases. The CDR3 is CAWSRDPREQPQHF. In DNA, the CDR3 is TGTGCCTGGAGTCGGGACCCCAGAGAGCAGCCCCAGCATTTT.

This chain connects TRBV4-1 to TRBJ2-3, with 11 bases fitting TRBD2. The V segment lost 4 bases and the J segment 5 bases; nucleotides outside the gene matches: 5. Looked up from germline, CDR1 is MGHRA and CDR2 is YSYEKL. The CDR3 extends over 15 amino acids. In DNA, the CDR3 is TGCGCCAGCAGCCTTAGCGGGGGGGCAGGAGATACGCAGTATTTT. Its protein product is CASSLSGGAGDTQYF.

This chain links TRBV6-5 with TRBJ1-2; D possibly corresponds to TRBD1 (5 bases). The CDR3 loop spans 15 amino acids. V was clipped by 5 bases and J by 4 bases, with 17 bases between them. From germline, CDR1 is MNHEY and CDR2 SVGAGI. The CDR3 bases are TGTGCCAGCAGTCCCGGGGGGACGATCCTCTATGGCTACACCTTC. Translated, it gives CASSPGGTILYGYTF.

The table lists this clone with a count of one. CDR3 residues: CASRRQGTEKLFF. CDR3 sequence (DNA): TGCGCCAGCAGAAGACAGGGAACGGAAAAACTGTTTTTT. V is TRBV5-1 and J is TRBJ1-4; 7 bases align to TRBD1. V trimming: 5 bases; J trimming: 8 bases; junction bases outside the gene matches: 6. This CDR3 spans 13 amino acids. From germline, CDR1 is SGHRS and CDR2 YFSETQ.

The J gene is TRBJ2-5, the V gene TRBV9; D perhaps matches TRBD1 (6 bases). Trimming took 2 bases from V and 1 from J, leaving 18 bases between them. This CDR3 is 17 amino acids long. Germline CDR1 and CDR2: SGDLS and YYNGEE. CDR3 nucleotides: TGTGCCAGCAGCGTGCGACCAGGGGCAGACAGCCAAGAGACCCAGTACTTC. Protein product: CASSVRPGADSQETQYF.